The rows below give T cell receptor beta chains drawn from one sample of a study of regulatory T cells in long-lasting Graves disease. TCRdb passed the multiplex PCR reads through MiXCR, listing each CDR3 protein once. The sample includes 380,000 or so distinct CDR3 sequences, roughly 15% seen only once; the top ten take 20%. These data were also filed under a second study, of T cells in Graves' hyperthyroidism and ophthalmopathy.

The sample here was peripheral blood mononuclear cells (PBMCs), taken at new diagnosis, from a patient treated with antithyroid drugs. Receptors were obtained from a woman younger than 35 with Graves disease. Both conserved end residues are part of each CDR3. The D gene is left open where the match is weak. Size tells how often a clone was seen (once, few, many) or the class of an expanded clone, and some rows leave it out.

many	TRBD2	TRBV6-2/TRBV6-3	TRBJ2-5	15	CASSGLAGGGETQYF	TGTGCCAGCAGTGGCCTAGCGGGGGGCGGAGAGACCCAGTACTTC
NA	TRBD1	TRBV20-1	TRBJ1-2	14	CSASLGQVSAGYTF	TGCAGTGCTAGTTTGGGACAGGTTTCGGCTGGCTACACCTTC
many	NA	TRBV29-1	TRBJ2-7	12	CSVGARDYEQYF	TGCAGCGTTGGCGCACGGGACTACGAGCAGTACTTC
many	TRBD2	TRBV9	TRBJ2-1	16	CASSVASGGTYNEQFF	TGTGCCAGCAGCGTAGCGAGCGGGGGAACTTACAATGAGCAGTTCTTC
many	NA	TRBV3-1	TRBJ2-7	15	CASSQVLLSSYEQYF	TGTGCCAGCAGCCAAGTTCTGTTGAGCTCCTACGAGCAGTACTTC
few	NA	TRBV30	TRBJ1-4	12	CAWSPRTVQLFF	TGTGCCTGGAGTCCAAGGACGGTCCAACTGTTTTTT
NA	NA	TRBV29-1	TRBJ1-1	14	CSAPIGGRDTEAFF	TGCAGCGCACCTATTGGGGGGAGAGACACTGAAGCTTTCTTT
many	NA	TRBV6-2/TRBV6-3	TRBJ2-3	15	CASSLQGLSTDTQYF	TGTGCCAGCAGTCTCCAGGGATTGAGCACAGATACGCAGTATTTT
once	TRBD1	TRBV2	TRBJ1-5	13	CASARQGNQPQHF	TGTGCCAGCGCGAGACAGGGGAATCAGCCCCAGCATTTT
NA	NA	TRBV25-1	TRBJ2-7	14	CASRGTVPSYEQYF	TGTGCCAGCAGGGGGACTGTCCCTTCCTACGAGCAGTACTTC
many	NA	TRBV6-1	TRBJ2-3	12	CASSEATDTQYF	TGTGCCAGCAGTGAAGCGACAGATACGCAGTATTTT
few	NA	TRBV19	TRBJ1-6	16	CASSIRTVRGDSPLHF	TGTGCCAGTAGTATCCGGACAGTGCGGGGCGATTCACCCCTCCACTTT
many	NA	TRBV27	TRBJ1-1	14	CASSSHEVNTEAFF	TGTGCCAGCAGTTCTCACGAAGTGAACACTGAAGCTTTCTTT
NA	NA	TRBV20-1	TRBJ1-2	16	CSARDIPQGPNYGYTF	TGCAGTGCTAGAGATATCCCCCAGGGTCCCAACTATGGCTACACCTTC
many	NA	TRBV7-9	TRBJ2-7	13	CASSSKNVYEQYF	TGTGCCAGCAGCTCCAAAAATGTCTACGAGCAGTACTTC
many	TRBD1	TRBV12-3/TRBV12-4	TRBJ1-2	16	CASTDDRALPNYGYTF	TGTGCCAGCACCGACGACAGGGCCCTACCCAACTATGGCTACACCTTC
NA	NA	TRBV18	TRBJ2-5	16	CASSRRLGDPGETQYF	TGTGCCAGCTCCAGGCGACTAGGGGATCCTGGGGAGACCCAGTACTTC
few	NA	TRBV14	TRBJ1-1	16	CASSRYGGEVNTEAFF	TGTGCCAGCAGCCGGTATGGTGGGGAGGTGAACACTGAAGCTTTCTTT
NA	NA	TRBV20-1	TRBJ1-2	12	CSASGPAMSYTF	TGCAGTGCCTCGGGGCCGGCGATGAGCTACACCTTC